Sequencing of this T cell receptor beta chain was carried out in a study of response to subunit inactivated influenza vaccine. Study-level results: Authors suggested that a seasonal influenza vaccination recruits few new T cells each time.

Trimming left V 0 bases short and J 4 bases short, with 20 bases between. The CDR3 covers 17 residues. CDR1 DFQATT and CDR2 SNEGSKA come from the germline V gene (reference sequence). TCRdb re-called the RT-PCR reads with MiXCR, one entry per CDR3 protein. The sample carries about 780,000 distinct CDR3 sequences, about a fifth recorded once. Regarding this clonotype: Its antigen is not identified.

The specimen comprised PBMCs from blood, sampled roughly 5 days after vaccination. The V and J genes are TRBV20-1 and TRBJ2-3, with D tentatively TRBD1 (6 bases). The sequence was obtained from a man aged 50 to 60 who received an inactivated influenza vaccine. Here the CDR3 reads CSARERLRDNPADTQYF. For the CDR3, the DNA is TGCAGTGCTAGAGAGAGACTCAGGGACAACCCGGCAGATACGCAGTATTTT.